The TCR beta chain under discussion was sequenced for a study of cytomegalovirus exposure and HLA in healthy donors. The study, taken as a whole, reports: Apparent HLA restriction characterized most CMV-associated TCR beta chains in a later analysis. Among the CMV-associated chains, a few were confirmed in vitro as specific for CMV antigens.

The CDR3 loop spans 14 amino acids. Germline V CDR1 and CDR2: MNHEY, SVGAGI. V dropped 5 bases and J dropped 7 bases, with 17 bases sitting between them. With regard to this clone: Its antigen is undetermined.

PCR employed 60 Vbeta and 13 Jbeta primers. The method was immunoSEQ multiplex PCR; TCRdb's version includes in-frame clones alone and lacks a portion of them. The table shows 150,000 to 200,000 clones, with around 77% occurring only once. The rearrangement joins TRBV6-5 to TRBJ2-5; tentative D call: TRBD1 (8 bases). The receptor was isolated from a woman younger than 45 in good health and CMV-seronegative. The source material was PBMCs. CDR3 loop: CASSDGQGGGTQYF. The CDR3 bases are TGTGCCAGCAGTGACGGACAGGGCGGGGGGACCCAGTACTTC.